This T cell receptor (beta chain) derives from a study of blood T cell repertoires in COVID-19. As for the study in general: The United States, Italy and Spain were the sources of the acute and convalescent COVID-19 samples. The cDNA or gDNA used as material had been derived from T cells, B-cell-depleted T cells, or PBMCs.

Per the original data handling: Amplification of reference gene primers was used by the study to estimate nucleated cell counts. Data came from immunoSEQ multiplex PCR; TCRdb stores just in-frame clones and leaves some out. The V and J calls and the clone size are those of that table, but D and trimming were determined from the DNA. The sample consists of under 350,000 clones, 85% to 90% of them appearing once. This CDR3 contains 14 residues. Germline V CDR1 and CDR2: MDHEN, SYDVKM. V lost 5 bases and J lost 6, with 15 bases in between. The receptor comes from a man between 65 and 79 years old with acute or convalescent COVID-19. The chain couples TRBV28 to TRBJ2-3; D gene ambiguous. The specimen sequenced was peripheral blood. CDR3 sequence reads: CASSMNGWRDTQYF. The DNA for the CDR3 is TGTGCCAGCAGTATGAATGGCTGGCGGGATACGCAGTATTTT.